What follows are 13 T cell receptor beta chains derived from one specimen sequenced in a study of T cell changes during pregnancy in multiple sclerosis (dated 2019 in TCRdb). Libraries were prepared through the immunoSEQ multiplex PCR assay. In TCRdb, the immuneACCESS table is reduced to in-frame sequences with V and J assigned. These tables do not hold every clone; where another copy was compared, an unresolved V gene accounts for under half, and the others remain unexplained. The sample records tens of thousands of clones, 90% of which are singletons. The ten largest clones represent roughly a tenth of the sample. Sequences were derived from CD8+ T cells from peripheral blood mononuclear cells, sampled before pregnancy. The receptor set was obtained from a female donor with multiple sclerosis, enrolled in a pregnancy study.

The chain has TRBV5-5 and TRBJ1-2; 9 bases match TRBD1. The CDR3 is 16 amino acids. With 0 bases clipped from V and 8 bases from J, the junction kept 11 bases outside the gene matches. Germline-derived CDR1 and CDR2 are SGHKS and YYEKEE (reference sequence). This CDR3 is CASSLETGGWREGYTF. The CDR3 DNA reads TGTGCCAGCAGCTTGGAAACAGGGGGCTGGCGGGAAGGCTACACCTTC.

The V call is TRBV27, the J call TRBJ2-7; TRBD2 aligns across 14 bases. Germline trimming cut 5 bases from V and 7 bases from J; bases unmatched to any gene: 10. From germline, CDR1 is MNHEY and CDR2 SMNVEV (reference sequence). The CDR3 contains 16 residues. Here the CDR3 reads CASSIGTSGRVWEQYF. CDR3 DNA: TGTGCCAGCAGTATCGGGACTAGCGGGAGAGTTTGGGAGCAGTACTTC.

The V and J genes are TRBV7-9 and TRBJ2-7, with 7 bases matching TRBD2. This CDR3 region has 16 residues. With 1 base clipped from V and 3 bases from J, the junction kept 9 bases outside the gene matches. The germline gives CDR1 SEHNR, CDR2 FQNEAQ (reference sequence). CDR3 loop: CASSLVRRERVYEQYF. The DNA for the CDR3 is TGTGCCAGCAGCTTAGTGCGGCGGGAGAGGGTCTACGAGCAGTACTTC. The full variable domain, its missing parts supplied by reference TRBV7-9 and TRBJ2-7, is DTGVSQNPRHKITKRGQNVTFRCDPISEHNRLYWYRQTLGQGPEFLTYFQNEAQLEKSRLLSDRFSAERPKGSFSTLEIQRTEQGDSAMYLCASSLVRRERVYEQYFGPGTRLTVT.

The rearrangement links TRBV7-8 to TRBJ1-1, with D possibly matching TRBD1 (5 bases). V lost 5 bases to trimming and J lost 3 bases, with 25 bases between them. The CDR3 length is 18 residues. From germline, CDR1 is SGHVS and CDR2 FQNEAQ. CDR3 DNA: TGTGCCAGCAGCGTCAATATGTTAACCGGGGGGGAAGACACTGAAGCTTTCTTT. Its translation: CASSVNMLTGGEDTEAFF.

The genes are TRBV7-9 and TRBJ2-7, with 7 bases aligning to TRBD1. In germline, CDR1 is SEHNR, CDR2 FQNEAQ (reference sequence). CDR3 length: 14 amino acids. With V trimmed by 4 bases and J by 0 bases, 3 bases remained unmatched. This CDR3 reads CASSSQGYSYEQYF. In nucleotides, the CDR3 is TGTGCCAGCAGCTCACAGGGGTACTCCTACGAGCAGTACTTC.

The chain is built from TRBV19 and TRBJ1-1; 7 bases are shared with TRBD1. With V trimmed by 10 bases and J by 4 bases, 6 bases remained unmatched. Germline V gene lookup returns CDR1 LNHDA and CDR2 SQIVND (reference sequence). The CDR3 length is 12 residues. In DNA form, the CDR3 reads TGTGCCACTCAAACAGGGGTCACTGAAGCTTTCTTT. Translation: CATQTGVTEAFF.

This rearrangement joins TRBV5-1 to TRBJ2-7; D possibly corresponds to TRBD2 (6 bases). The CDR3 totals 12 residues. CDR1 is SGHRS, CDR2 YFSETQ, per germline. V was clipped by 4 bases and J by 6 bases, with 11 bases between them. The CDR3 loop is CASSPAGREQYF. DNA for the CDR3: TGCGCCAGCAGCCCCGCGGGGCGCGAGCAGTACTTC.

The chain has TRBV27 and TRBJ1-1, with D possibly TRBD1 on 6 matching bases. This CDR3 is built from 13 residues. V was pared by 5 bases and J by 6 bases, with 13 bases between. Per the germline V gene, CDR1 is MNHEY and CDR2 is SMNVEV (reference sequence). The DNA of the CDR3 is TGTGCCAGCAGTCCCGCGGGGGGCCCTGAAGCTTTCTTT. Translating it yields CASSPAGGPEAFF.

This clone was counted once. The chain uses TRBV6-5 and TRBJ2-7; 9 bases agree with TRBD2. The germline V gene encodes CDR1 MNHEY and CDR2 SVGAGI. There are 15 residues in the CDR3. V was clipped by 0 bases and J by 4 bases; unmatched bases: 4. The CDR3 DNA sequence: TGTGCCAGCAGTTACTCGTCTAGCGGGAATTACGAGCAGTACTTC. Translation: CASSYSSSGNYEQYF.

The V and J genes are TRBV7-8 and TRBJ2-7; 8 bases map to TRBD1. J lost 1 base, V lost 5 bases, and 7 bases had no gene match. CDR1 and CDR2 from the germline V gene are SGHVS and FQNEAQ. The CDR3 length is 15 residues. The CDR3 DNA reads TGTGCCAGCAGCCTCTCCCAGGGGGCATCCTACGAGCAGTACTTC. It codes for CASSLSQGASYEQYF.

The V call is TRBV7-6, the J call TRBJ2-1; TRBD2 agrees at 9 bases. The trim removed 5 bases at V and 0 bases at J, leaving 2 bases unmatched. The V gene's germline CDR1 is SGHVS and CDR2 FNYEAQ. The CDR3 has 15 residues. The CDR3 spells CASSLSGSSYNEQFF. The CDR3 DNA is TGTGCCAGCAGCCTTAGCGGGAGCTCCTACAATGAGCAGTTCTTC.

The CDR3 region is CAWTGGVGGWTEAFF. CDR3 in DNA: TGTGCCTGGACAGGGGGCGTAGGGGGTTGGACTGAAGCTTTCTTT. The chain carries TRBV30 and TRBJ1-1; 8 bases fit TRBD1. The CDR3 loop spans 15 amino acids. V lost 4 bases to trimming and J lost 5 bases; unmatched junction nucleotides: 12. From germline, CDR1 is GTSNPN and CDR2 SVGIG (reference sequence).

The chain uses TRBV4-1 and TRBJ2-7; D may be TRBD2 (6 bases). The ends were cut back, 1 base at V and 4 bases at J, with 14 bases in the middle. This CDR3 contains 15 residues. Germline CDR1 MGHRA, CDR2 YSYEKL. The CDR3 reads CASSQGGGTQYEQYF. CDR3 nucleotide sequence: TGCGCCAGCAGCCAAGGTGGAGGGACCCAATACGAGCAGTACTTC.